Below, 24 T cell receptor beta chains from the same sample are listed, as sequenced in a study of T cell repertoires in cytomegalovirus infection. Using its own MiXCR run on the reads, TCRdb lists one record per CDR3 protein. This table has approximately 750,000 distinct CDR3 sequences, 35% appearing once. The material sequenced was PBMCs. These TCRs come from a human donor in good health (CMV status not recorded). Some clones in this sample may be carry-over from other donors' samples.

This clonotype was observed at least ten times. J is TRBJ1-1 and V is TRBV7-2; 7 bases fit TRBD1. In germline, CDR1 is SGHTA, CDR2 FQGNSA. The CDR3 length is 14 residues. V was pared by 6 bases and J by 3 bases, with 7 bases of the junction left unmatched. CDR3 in amino acids: CASRWGQSDTEAFF. The CDR3 bases are TGTGCCAGCAGGTGGGGACAGTCGGACACTGAAGCTTTCTTT.

This clonotype was recorded at least ten times. V and J are TRBV7-2 and TRBJ1-2, with D uncertain. Germline values: CDR1 SGHTA, CDR2 FQGNSA. CDR3 size: 15 residues. V lost 1 base to trimming and J lost 0 bases, with 9 bases between them. The CDR3 is CASSLGAGANYGYTF. The CDR3 DNA sequence: TGTGCCAGCAGCTTAGGGGCCGGGGCTAACTATGGCTACACCTTC. The variable domain in full, with the rest retrieved from reference TRBV7-2 and TRBJ1-2, is GAGVSQSPSNKVTEKGKDVELRCDPISGHTALYWYRQSLGQGLEFLIYFQGNSAPDKSGLPSDRFSAERTGGSVSTLTIQRTQQEDSAVYLCASSLGAGANYGYTFGSGTRLTVV.

Ten or more counts support this clonotype. This rearrangement joins TRBV7-2 to TRBJ1-1; weak D call: TRBD1 (6 bases). The V end lost 3 bases, the J end lost 2 bases, and 10 bases lay between the germline ends. Germline V gives CDR1 SGHTA, CDR2 FQGNSA. The CDR3 extends over 14 amino acids. The DNA for the CDR3 is TGTGCCAGCAGCTTCGGGGGCATCAACACTGAAGCTTTCTTT. Its protein is CASSFGGINTEAFF. Looking up the rest from reference TRBV7-2 and TRBJ1-1 gives the full variable domain: GAGVSQSPSNKVTEKGKDVELRCDPISGHTALYWYRQSLGQGLEFLIYFQGNSAPDKSGLPSDRFSAERTGGSVSTLTIQRTQQEDSAVYLCASSFGGINTEAFFGQGTRLTVV.

The chain is built from TRBV12-3 or TRBV12-4 and TRBJ1-6; perhaps TRBD1 as D (6 bases). V lost 6 bases and J lost 9, with 15 bases in between. The CDR3 totals 14 residues. This CDR3 is CASRLKGGVSPLHF. DNA for the CDR3: TGTGCCAGCAGACTTAAGGGGGGAGTTTCACCCCTCCACTTT.

The chain uses TRBV28 and TRBJ2-3; TRBD2 matches 12 bases. CDR1 is MDHEN, CDR2 SYDVKM, per germline. V gave up 8 bases and J gave up 4 bases; unmatched junction bases: 4. CDR3 length equals 14 residues. CDR3 bases: TGTGCCAGCTCGACTAGCGGGGGCCCAGATACGCAGTATTTT. The encoded protein is CASSTSGGPDTQYF.

This clonotype was seen more than once but under ten times. The chain is built from TRBV11-2 and TRBJ2-7; D not resolved. With 0 bases removed from V and 3 bases from J, the gap between germline ends came to 6 bases. Germline V lookup: CDR1 SGHAT, CDR2 FQNNGV. The CDR3 is made up of 13 amino acids. For the CDR3, the DNA is TGTGCCAGCAGCTTAGACGATTACTACGAGCAGTACTTC. Protein sequence: CASSLDDYYEQYF.

V gene TRBV14 combines with J gene TRBJ1-1, with D possibly being TRBD1 (5 bases). Germline CDR1 reads SGHDN; CDR2 reads FVKESK. V lost 3 bases to trimming and J lost 4 bases, with 12 bases between them. The CDR3 is 14 amino acids. CDR3 residues: CASSHTIRGTEAFF. The DNA of the CDR3 is TGTGCCAGCAGCCACACCATAAGGGGCACTGAAGCTTTCTTT.

The V and J genes are TRBV15 and TRBJ2-6, with TRBD1 as a possible D gene (6 bases). The CDR3 is 15 residues long. Trimming took 5 bases from V and 2 from J, leaving 10 bases between them. Germline V gives CDR1 LNHNV, CDR2 YYDKDF (reference sequence). DNA of the CDR3: TGTGCCACCAGCTATACAGGGACTGGGGCCAACGTCCTGACTTTC. Its translation: CATSYTGTGANVLTF.

This clonotype was counted a few times. V is TRBV7-8 and J is TRBJ1-3; possibly TRBD1 for D (6 bases). The CDR3 length is 17 residues. Per the germline V gene, CDR1 is SGHVS and CDR2 is FQNEAQ. Between the trimmed V and J ends, which lost 7 bases and 0 bases, there was a span of 19 bases. DNA of the CDR3: TGTGCCAGCACCCGAATGGGGGGGGCCCTCTCTGGAAACACCATATATTTT. This encodes CASTRMGGALSGNTIYF.

This clonotype was recorded a few times. The chain carries TRBV7-9 and TRBJ2-1; no clear D. This CDR3 comprises 14 residues. Germline assignment: CDR1 SEHNR and CDR2 FQNEAQ (reference sequence). Between the trimmed V and J ends, which lost 2 bases and 8 bases, there was a span of 13 bases. CDR3 nucleotides: TGTGCCAGCAGCTTAACTCCTTCATCGGATGAGCAGTTCTTC. Protein sequence: CASSLTPSSDEQFF.

This clonotype appeared a few times. The chain has TRBV25-1 and TRBJ2-5; D perhaps matches TRBD2 (5 bases). V was clipped by 1 base and J by 2 bases, with 8 bases between them. CDR1 and CDR2 from the germline V gene are MGHDK and SYGVNS. This CDR3 comprises 14 residues. CDR3 sequence: CASSEWESQETQYF. The DNA for the CDR3 is TGTGCCAGCAGTGAATGGGAGTCTCAAGAGACCCAGTACTTC.

This clonotype has a handful of counts. The gene calls are TRBV6-1 and TRBJ1-2, with 7 bases that match TRBD1. The J segment lost 5 bases and the V segment lost 0 bases, leaving 9 bases of the junction unmatched. From germline, CDR1 is MNHNS and CDR2 SASEGT. The length of the CDR3 is 16 residues. CDR3 protein: CASSEAGDSIGYGYTF. The DNA for the CDR3 is TGTGCCAGCAGTGAAGCGGGGGACAGTATCGGTTATGGCTACACCTTC.

This clonotype was observed a few times. This chain connects TRBV30 to TRBJ1-3; the D is unclear. CDR1 is GTSNPN and CDR2 is SVGIG in the germline V gene (reference sequence). Trimming left V 1 base short and J 0 bases short, with 7 bases between. The CDR3 covers 14 residues. For the CDR3, the DNA is TGTGCCTGGAGTGCCGGGAGCTCTGGAAACACCATATATTTT. Translation: CAWSAGSSGNTIYF.

Comment on this clonotype: The junction departs from the called germline gene at one end, perhaps through a read error. The chain couples TRBV28 to TRBJ2-7; tentative D call: TRBD1 (6 bases). The germline V gene has CDR1 MDHEN and CDR2 SYDVKM. The CDR3 has 14 residues. The CDR3 bases are TGTGCCAGGAGTTACAGGGCCGACTCCTACGAGCAGTACTTC. Translated: CARSYRADSYEQYF.

This clonotype came up a few times. The V gene is TRBV27, the J gene TRBJ2-2, with D possibly matching TRBD2 (6 bases). CDR1 is MNHEY, CDR2 SMNVEV, per germline (reference sequence). The CDR3 has 16 residues. The V and J ends lost 7 bases and 0 bases respectively, with 15 bases between them. The CDR3 sequence: CASTTLSGANTGELFF. The CDR3 coding sequence is TGTGCCAGCACCACCCTTAGCGGCGCGAACACCGGGGAGCTGTTTTTT.

Of note for this clonotype: Sequence at one end of the junction differs from germline and may be a read error. V is TRBV12-3 or TRBV12-4 and J is TRBJ1-2; D is unclear. This CDR3 region has 16 residues. DNA of the CDR3: TGTGCAAGCAGCATTCCCTCCCACGTTACTCACTATGTCTACACCTTC. Its translation: CASSIPSHVTHYVYTF.

This clonotype showed up many times. The V gene is TRBV7-9, the J gene TRBJ2-5, with no clear D. The CDR3 is 15 amino acids. Germline V lookup: CDR1 SEHNR, CDR2 FQNEAQ (reference sequence). The V end was cut by 1 base, the J end by 2 bases, with 11 bases between. The CDR3 sequence is CASSLDARAQETQYF. CDR3 coding DNA: TGTGCCAGCAGCTTAGACGCTAGAGCTCAAGAGACCCAGTACTTC.

This rearrangement joins TRBV2 to TRBJ1-2; D is unclear. Germline V gene lookup returns CDR1 SNHLY and CDR2 FYNNEI. Between the trimmed V and J ends, which lost 0 bases and 7 bases, there was a span of 9 bases. The CDR3 is 13 residues long. This CDR3 reads CASSEAGEVGYTF. In DNA form, the CDR3 reads TGTGCCAGCAGTGAAGCCGGGGAGGTTGGCTACACCTTC.

The chain is built from TRBV28 and TRBJ2-4, with D tentatively TRBD2 (5 bases). The CDR3 has 16 amino acids. The germline CDR1 and CDR2 sequences are MDHEN and SYDVKM. Trimming stripped 5 bases from V and 0 bases from J, with 14 bases between. The CDR3 DNA reads as TGTGCCAGCAGTATAACTAGAGTGATAGCCAAAAACATTCAGTACTTC. It yields the protein CASSITRVIAKNIQYF.

In nucleotides, the CDR3 is TGTGCCAGCAGTTCCCGGACAGCTAGCTACGAGCAGTACTTC. Residues: CASSSRTASYEQYF. V usage is TRBV12-3 or TRBV12-4 and J usage is TRBJ2-7; maybe TRBD1 (6 bases). V lost 4 bases to trimming and J lost 3 bases, with 13 bases between them. The CDR3 is 14 amino acids.

The table lists this clonotype with many counts. The chain couples TRBV4-1 to TRBJ2-1; no definite D call. CDR1 is MGHRA and CDR2 is YSYEKL in the germline V gene. This CDR3 comprises 13 residues. Trimming took 0 bases from V and 8 from J, leaving 8 bases between them. In nucleotides, the CDR3 is TGCGCCAGCAGCCAAGACCACGCGGATGAGCAGTTCTTC. It specifies CASSQDHADEQFF.

Many counts were recorded for this clonotype. The chain has TRBV7-6 and TRBJ2-1, with 10 bases fitting TRBD1. This CDR3 has 19 amino acids. The V gene's germline CDR1 is SGHVS and CDR2 FNYEAQ. With V trimmed by 5 bases and J by 2 bases, 15 bases remained unmatched. This CDR3 reads CASSPQGGPGQGTYNEQFF. The CDR3 DNA is TGTGCCAGCAGCCCGCAAGGAGGTCCGGGACAGGGGACCTACAATGAGCAGTTCTTC.

The J gene is TRBJ1-1, the V gene TRBV2; D is unclear. This CDR3 contains 14 residues. The germline CDR1 and CDR2 sequences are SNHLY and FYNNEI. The V end lost 7 bases, the J end lost 0 bases, and 12 bases lay between the germline ends. The CDR3 here is CASTPQRVNTEAFF. As DNA, the CDR3 is TGTGCCAGCACCCCACAGAGAGTGAACACTGAAGCTTTCTTT.

The rearrangement links TRBV20-1 to TRBJ2-7, with a tentative D call TRBD2 (5 bases). This CDR3 spans 14 amino acids. V was cut by 1 base and J by 6 bases, with 16 bases left in between. In germline, CDR1 is DFQATT, CDR2 SNEGSKA (reference sequence). Written as DNA, the CDR3 is TGCAGTGCTAGAGGTCCCGAGGACTGGGGCGAGCAGTACTTC. Translation gives CSARGPEDWGEQYF.